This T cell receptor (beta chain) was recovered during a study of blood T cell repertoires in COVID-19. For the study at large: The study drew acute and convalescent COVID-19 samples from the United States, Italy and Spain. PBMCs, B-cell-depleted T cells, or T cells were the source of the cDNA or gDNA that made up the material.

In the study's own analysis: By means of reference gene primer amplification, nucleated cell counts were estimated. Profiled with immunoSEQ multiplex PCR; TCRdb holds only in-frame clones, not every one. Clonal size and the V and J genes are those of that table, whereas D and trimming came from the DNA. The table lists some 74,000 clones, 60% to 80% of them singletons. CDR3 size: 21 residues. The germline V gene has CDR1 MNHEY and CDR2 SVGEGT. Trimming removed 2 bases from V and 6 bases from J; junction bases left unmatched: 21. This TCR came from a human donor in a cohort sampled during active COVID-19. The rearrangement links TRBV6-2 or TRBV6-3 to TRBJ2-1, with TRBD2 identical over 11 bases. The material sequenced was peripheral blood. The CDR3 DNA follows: TGTGCCAGCAGTTACACCCCGCAGAGAGGAGGACTAGCGGGCCCCCGCAATGAGCAGTTCTTC. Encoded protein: CASSYTPQRGGLAGPRNEQFF.